This is a list of T cell receptor beta chains from one sample in a study of blood T cell repertoires in COVID-19. TCRdb keeps only in-frame clones here, not all; method: immunoSEQ multiplex PCR. The table lists about 120,000 clones, about 84% of them singletons, with around 1.5% in the top ten. Sequenced sample: peripheral blood. The receptors were sampled from a man aged 50 to 59 with acute or convalescent COVID-19. CDR3s include the opening cysteine and the closing phenylalanine or tryptophan. D genes are given only for firm matches. Part of the rows lack a size; the others show once, few, many or a class for expanded clones.

size: -; J: TRBJ1-1; V: TRBV12-5; D: -; CDR3: CASGRGVNTEAFF; DNA: TGTGCTAGTGGTCGGGGGGTGAACACTGAAGCTTTCTTT
size: -; J: TRBJ2-2; V: TRBV6-5; D: TRBD1; CDR3: CASSHQTGALGELFF; DNA: TGTGCCAGCAGCCACCAGACAGGGGCCCTCGGGGAGCTGTTTTTT
size: -; J: TRBJ1-2; V: TRBV12-3/TRBV12-4; D: -; CDR3: CASSLNSGYGYTF; DNA: TGTGCCAGCAGTTTAAACAGTGGATATGGCTACACCTTC
size: -; J: TRBJ2-7; V: TRBV3-1/TRBV3-2; D: -; CDR3: CASSSSSYEQYF; DNA: TGTGCCAGCAGCTCCAGCTCCTACGAGCAGTACTTC
size: -; J: TRBJ2-2; V: TRBV9; D: -; CDR3: CASSVALRGPTNTGELFF; DNA: TGTGCCAGCAGCGTAGCTCTGCGGGGGCCTACGAACACCGGGGAGCTGTTTTTT
size: -; J: TRBJ1-6; V: TRBV3-1/TRBV3-2; D: -; CDR3: CASSQVGGGLNNSPLHF; DNA: TGTGCCAGCAGCCAAGTTGGGGGGGGCCTCAATAATTCACCCCTCCACTTT
size: -; J: TRBJ1-2; V: TRBV6-5; D: TRBD1; CDR3: CASSYGGQGHGYTF; DNA: TGTGCCAGCAGTTACGGGGGACAGGGACATGGCTACACCTTC
size: -; J: TRBJ1-2; V: TRBV9; D: -; CDR3: CASSVREDYGYTF; DNA: TGTGCCAGCAGCGTCAGGGAAGACTATGGCTACACCTTC
size: -; J: TRBJ1-5; V: TRBV6-5; D: -; CDR3: CASSKQKNSNQPQHF; DNA: TGTGCCAGCAGCAAACAGAAGAATAGCAATCAGCCCCAGCATTTT
size: once; J: TRBJ2-6; V: TRBV14; D: TRBD1; CDR3: CATTDRVPGANVLTF; DNA: TGTGCCACTACCGACAGGGTCCCTGGGGCCAACGTCCTGACTTTC
size: -; J: TRBJ2-1; V: TRBV10-1; D: TRBD2; CDR3: CASSGMTSQQFF; DNA: TGCGCCAGCAGTGGGATGACTAGCCAGCAGTTCTTC